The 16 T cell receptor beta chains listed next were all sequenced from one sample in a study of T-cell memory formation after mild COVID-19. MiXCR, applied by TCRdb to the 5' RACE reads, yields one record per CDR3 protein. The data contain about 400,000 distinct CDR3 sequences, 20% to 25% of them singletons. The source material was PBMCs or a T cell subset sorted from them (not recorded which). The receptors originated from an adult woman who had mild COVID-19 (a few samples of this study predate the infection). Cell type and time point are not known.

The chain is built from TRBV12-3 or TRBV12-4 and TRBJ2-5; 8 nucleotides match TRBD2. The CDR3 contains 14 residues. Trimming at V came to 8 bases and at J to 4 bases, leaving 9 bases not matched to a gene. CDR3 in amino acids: CASLPAGGRETQYF. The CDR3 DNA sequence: TGTGCCAGCCTCCCCGCGGGGGGCCGAGAGACCCAGTACTTC.

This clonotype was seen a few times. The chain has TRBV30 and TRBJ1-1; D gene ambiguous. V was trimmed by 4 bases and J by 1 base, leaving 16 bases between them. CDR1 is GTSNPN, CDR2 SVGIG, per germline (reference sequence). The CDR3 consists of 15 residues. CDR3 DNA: TGTGCCTGGATCACATACAGAATCAGGAACACTGAAGCTTTCTTT. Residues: CAWITYRIRNTEAFF. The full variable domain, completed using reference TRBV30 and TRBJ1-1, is SQTIHQWPATLVQPVGSPLSLECTVEGTSNPNLYWYRQAAGRGLQLLFYSVGIGQISSEVPQNLSASRPQDRQFILSSKKLLLSDSGFYLCAWITYRIRNTEAFFGQGTRLTVV.

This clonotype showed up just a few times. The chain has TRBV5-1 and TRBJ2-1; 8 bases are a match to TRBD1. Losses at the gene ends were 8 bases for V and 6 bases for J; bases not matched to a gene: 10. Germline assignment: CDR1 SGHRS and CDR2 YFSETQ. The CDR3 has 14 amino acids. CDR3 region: CASILGQGGNEQFF. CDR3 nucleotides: TGCGCCAGTATACTCGGACAGGGAGGCAATGAGCAGTTCTTC.

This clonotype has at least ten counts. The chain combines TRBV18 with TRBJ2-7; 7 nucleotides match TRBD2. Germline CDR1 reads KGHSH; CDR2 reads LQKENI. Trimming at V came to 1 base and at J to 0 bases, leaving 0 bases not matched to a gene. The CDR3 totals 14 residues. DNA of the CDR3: TGTGCCAGCTCACCACGCGGGAGCTCCTACGAGCAGTACTTC. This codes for CASSPRGSSYEQYF.

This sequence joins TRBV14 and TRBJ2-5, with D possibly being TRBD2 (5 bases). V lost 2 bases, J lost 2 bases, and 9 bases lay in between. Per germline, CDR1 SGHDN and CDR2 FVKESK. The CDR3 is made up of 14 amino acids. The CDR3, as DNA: TGTGCCAGCAGCCAAAACCGGGGACAAGAGACCCAGTACTTC. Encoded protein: CASSQNRGQETQYF.

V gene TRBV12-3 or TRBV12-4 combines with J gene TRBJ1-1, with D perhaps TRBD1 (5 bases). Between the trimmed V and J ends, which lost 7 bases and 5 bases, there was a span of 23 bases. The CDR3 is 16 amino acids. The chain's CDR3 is CASTPPRLGASTEAFF. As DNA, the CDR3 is TGTGCCAGCACTCCCCCGCGGTTAGGGGCAAGTACTGAAGCTTTCTTT.

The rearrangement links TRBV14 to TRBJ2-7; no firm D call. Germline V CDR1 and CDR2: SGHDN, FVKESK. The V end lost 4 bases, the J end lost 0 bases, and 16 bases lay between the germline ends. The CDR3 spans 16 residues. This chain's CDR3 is CASSPSILIYSYEQYF. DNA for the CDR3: TGTGCCAGCAGCCCTTCTATATTAATCTACTCCTACGAGCAGTACTTC.

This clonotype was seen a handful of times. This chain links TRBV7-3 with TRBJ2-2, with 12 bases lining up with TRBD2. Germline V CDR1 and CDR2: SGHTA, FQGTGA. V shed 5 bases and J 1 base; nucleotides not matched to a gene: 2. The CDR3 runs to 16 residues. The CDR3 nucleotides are TGTGCCAGCAGCATGGGACTAGCGGGGAACACCGGGGAGCTGTTTTTT. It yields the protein CASSMGLAGNTGELFF.

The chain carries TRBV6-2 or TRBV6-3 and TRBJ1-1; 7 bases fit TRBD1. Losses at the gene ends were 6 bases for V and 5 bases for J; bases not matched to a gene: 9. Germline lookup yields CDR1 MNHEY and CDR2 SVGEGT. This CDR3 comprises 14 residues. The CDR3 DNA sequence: TGTGCCAGCAGGTTGACAGGGTATATGACTGAAGCTTTCTTT. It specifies CASRLTGYMTEAFF.

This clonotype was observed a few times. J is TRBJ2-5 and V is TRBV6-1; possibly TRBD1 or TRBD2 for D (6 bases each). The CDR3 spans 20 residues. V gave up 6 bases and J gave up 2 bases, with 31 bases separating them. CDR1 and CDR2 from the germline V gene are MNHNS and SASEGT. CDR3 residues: CASRNRGGLALTLKQETQYF. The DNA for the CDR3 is TGTGCCAGCAGGAATCGAGGGGGGCTGGCCTTAACCTTGAAGCAAGAGACCCAGTACTTC.

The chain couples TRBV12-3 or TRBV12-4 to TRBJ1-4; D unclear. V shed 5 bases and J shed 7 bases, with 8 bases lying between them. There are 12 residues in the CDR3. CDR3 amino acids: CASSPGAEKLFF. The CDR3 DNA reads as TGTGCCAGCAGTCCGGGAGCTGAAAAACTGTTTTTT.

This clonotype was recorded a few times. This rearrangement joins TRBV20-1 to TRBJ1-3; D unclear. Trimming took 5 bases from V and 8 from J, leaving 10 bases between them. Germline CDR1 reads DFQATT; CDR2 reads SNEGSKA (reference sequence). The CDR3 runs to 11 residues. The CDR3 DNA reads TGCAGTGCTCGGATATTGGACACCATATATTTT. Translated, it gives CSARILDTIYF.

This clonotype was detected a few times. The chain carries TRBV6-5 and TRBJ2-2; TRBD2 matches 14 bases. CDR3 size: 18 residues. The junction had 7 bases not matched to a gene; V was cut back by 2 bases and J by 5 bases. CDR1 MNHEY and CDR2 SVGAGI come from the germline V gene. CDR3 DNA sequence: TGTGCCAGCAGTTACCCAGGACTAGCGGGAGGAAGTACCGGGGAGCTGTTTTTT. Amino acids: CASSYPGLAGGSTGELFF.

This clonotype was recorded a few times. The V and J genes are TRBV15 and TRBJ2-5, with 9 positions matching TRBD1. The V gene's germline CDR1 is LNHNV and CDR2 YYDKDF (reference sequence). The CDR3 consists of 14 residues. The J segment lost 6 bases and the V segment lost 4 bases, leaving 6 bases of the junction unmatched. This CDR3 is CATSTGQGRQTQYF. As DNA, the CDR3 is TGTGCCACCAGCACCGGACAGGGGAGGCAGACCCAGTACTTC.

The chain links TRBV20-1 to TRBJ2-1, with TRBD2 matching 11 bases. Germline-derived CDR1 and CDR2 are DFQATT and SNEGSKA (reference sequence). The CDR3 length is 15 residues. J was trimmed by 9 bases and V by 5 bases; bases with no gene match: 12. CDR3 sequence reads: CSAAKLAGVVSEQFF. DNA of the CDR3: TGCAGTGCTGCCAAACTAGCGGGAGTCGTCAGTGAGCAGTTCTTC.

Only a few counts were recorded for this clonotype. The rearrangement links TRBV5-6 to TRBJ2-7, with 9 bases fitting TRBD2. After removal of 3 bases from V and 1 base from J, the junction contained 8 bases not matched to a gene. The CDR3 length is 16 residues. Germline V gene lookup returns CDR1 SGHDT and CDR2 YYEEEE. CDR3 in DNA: TGTGCCAGCAGCTCATGGCGGGGGGGCCTTTCCTACGAGCAGTACTTC. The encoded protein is CASSSWRGGLSYEQYF.